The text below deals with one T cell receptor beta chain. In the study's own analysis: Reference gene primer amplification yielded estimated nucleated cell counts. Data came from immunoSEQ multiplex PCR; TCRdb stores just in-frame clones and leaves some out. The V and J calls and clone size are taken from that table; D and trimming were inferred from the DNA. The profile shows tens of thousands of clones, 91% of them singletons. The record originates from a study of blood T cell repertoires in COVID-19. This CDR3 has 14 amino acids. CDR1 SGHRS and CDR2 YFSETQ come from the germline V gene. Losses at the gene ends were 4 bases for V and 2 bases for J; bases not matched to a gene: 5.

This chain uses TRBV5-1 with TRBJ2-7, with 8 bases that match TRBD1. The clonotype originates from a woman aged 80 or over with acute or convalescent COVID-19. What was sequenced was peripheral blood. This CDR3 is CASSPTGDPYEQYF. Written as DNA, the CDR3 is TGCGCCAGCAGCCCGACAGGGGATCCCTACGAGCAGTACTTC.